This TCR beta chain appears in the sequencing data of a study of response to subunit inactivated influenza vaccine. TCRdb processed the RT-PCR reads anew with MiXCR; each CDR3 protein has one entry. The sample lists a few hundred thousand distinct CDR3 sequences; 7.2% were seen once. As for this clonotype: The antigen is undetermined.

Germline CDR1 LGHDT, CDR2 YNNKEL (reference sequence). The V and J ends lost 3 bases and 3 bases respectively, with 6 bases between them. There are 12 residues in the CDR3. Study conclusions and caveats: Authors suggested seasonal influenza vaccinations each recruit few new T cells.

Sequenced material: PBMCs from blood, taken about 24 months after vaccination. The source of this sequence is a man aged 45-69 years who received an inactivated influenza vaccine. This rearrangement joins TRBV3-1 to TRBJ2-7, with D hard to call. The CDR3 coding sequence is TGTGCCAGCAGCCACCTTTACTACGAGCAGTACTTC. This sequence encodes CASSHLYYEQYF.